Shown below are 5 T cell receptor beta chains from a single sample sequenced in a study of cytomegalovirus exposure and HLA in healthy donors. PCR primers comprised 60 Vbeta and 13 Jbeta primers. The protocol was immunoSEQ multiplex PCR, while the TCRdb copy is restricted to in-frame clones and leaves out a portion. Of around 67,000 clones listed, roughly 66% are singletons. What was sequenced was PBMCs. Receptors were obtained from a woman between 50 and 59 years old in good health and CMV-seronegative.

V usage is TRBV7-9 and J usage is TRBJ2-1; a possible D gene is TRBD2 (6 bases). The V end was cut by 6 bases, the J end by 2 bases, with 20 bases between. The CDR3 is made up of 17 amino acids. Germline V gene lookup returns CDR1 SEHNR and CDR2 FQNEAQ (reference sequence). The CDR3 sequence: CASSLPAGSVTYNEQFF. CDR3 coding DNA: TGTGCCAGCAGTTTGCCCGCGGGAAGCGTTACCTACAATGAGCAGTTCTTC.

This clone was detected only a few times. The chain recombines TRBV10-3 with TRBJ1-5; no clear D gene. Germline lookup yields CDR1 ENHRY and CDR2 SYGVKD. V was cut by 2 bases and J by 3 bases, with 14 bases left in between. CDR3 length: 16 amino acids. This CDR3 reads CAISETPGDYNQPQHF. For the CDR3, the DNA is TGTGCCATCAGTGAGACCCCCGGAGATTACAATCAGCCCCAGCATTTT.

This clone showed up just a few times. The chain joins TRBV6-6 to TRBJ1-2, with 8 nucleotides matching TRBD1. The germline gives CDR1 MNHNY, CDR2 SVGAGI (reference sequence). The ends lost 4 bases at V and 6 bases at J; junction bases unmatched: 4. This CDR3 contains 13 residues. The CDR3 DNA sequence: TGTGCCAGCAGTTCCGGGACAGGCGATGGCTACACCTTC. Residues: CASSSGTGDGYTF.

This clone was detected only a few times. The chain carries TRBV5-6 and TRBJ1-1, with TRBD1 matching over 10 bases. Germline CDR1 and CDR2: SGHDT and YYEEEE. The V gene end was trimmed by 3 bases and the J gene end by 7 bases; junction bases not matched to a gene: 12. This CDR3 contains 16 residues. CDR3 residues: CASSWGSGQGTGEAFF. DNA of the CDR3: TGTGCCAGCAGCTGGGGTTCGGGACAGGGGACTGGTGAAGCTTTCTTT. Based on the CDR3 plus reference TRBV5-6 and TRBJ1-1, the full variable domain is DAGVTQSPTHLIKTRGQQVTLRCSPKSGHDTVSWYQQALGQGPQFIFQYYEEEERQRGNFPDRFSGHQFPNYSSELNVNALLLGDSALYLCASSWGSGQGTGEAFFGQGTRLTVV.

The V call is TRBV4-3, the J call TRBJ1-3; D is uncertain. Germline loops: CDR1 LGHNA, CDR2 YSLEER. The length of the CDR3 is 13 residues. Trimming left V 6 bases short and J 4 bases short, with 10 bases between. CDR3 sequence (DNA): TGCGCCAGCAGTCTTGAGCTAGGAAACACCATATATTTT. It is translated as CASSLELGNTIYF.